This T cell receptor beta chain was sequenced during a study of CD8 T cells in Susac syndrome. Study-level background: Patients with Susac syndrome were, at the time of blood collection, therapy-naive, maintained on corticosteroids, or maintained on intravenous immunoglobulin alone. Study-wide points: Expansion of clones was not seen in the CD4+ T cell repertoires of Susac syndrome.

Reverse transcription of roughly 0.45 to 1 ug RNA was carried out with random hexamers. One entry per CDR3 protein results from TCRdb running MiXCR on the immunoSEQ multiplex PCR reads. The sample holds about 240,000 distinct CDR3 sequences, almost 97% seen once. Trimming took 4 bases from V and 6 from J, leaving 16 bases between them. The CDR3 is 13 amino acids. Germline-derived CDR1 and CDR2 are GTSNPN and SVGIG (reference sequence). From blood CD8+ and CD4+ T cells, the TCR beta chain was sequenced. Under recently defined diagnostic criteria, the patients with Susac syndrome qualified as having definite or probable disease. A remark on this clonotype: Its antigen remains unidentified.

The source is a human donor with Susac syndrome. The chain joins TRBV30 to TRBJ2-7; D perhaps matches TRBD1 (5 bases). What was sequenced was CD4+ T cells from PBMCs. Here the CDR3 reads CAWMVRAAREQYF. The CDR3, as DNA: TGTGCCTGGATGGTCAGGGCGGCACGCGAGCAGTACTTC.